This T cell receptor beta chain was sequenced for a study of OX40 agonist ivuxolimab in advanced cancers. Produced via immunoSEQ multiplex PCR; TCRdb's table is partial and in-frame only. The profile covers under 90,000 clones, with around 86% appearing a single time and 0.8% to 1% taken by the ten largest. This TCR was recovered from an adult with an advanced solid tumor such as melanoma, head and neck, liver or kidney cancer. The sample was CD4+ or CD8+ T cells sorted from blood, taken in a trial of the OX40 agonist ivuxolimab.

CDR3 in DNA: TGTGCCAGCAGTCGGACAGGGGTAACTGAAAAACTGTTTTTT. The encoded protein is CASSRTGVTEKLFF. The chain joins TRBV28 to TRBJ1-4; 9 bases are a match to TRBD1. The CDR3 contains 14 residues. V was clipped by 5 bases and J by 7 bases; unmatched bases: 5. The germline CDR1 and CDR2 sequences are MDHEN and SYDVKM.